Listed below are T cell receptor beta chains from one sample, sequenced in a study of T cells after yellow fever vaccination. Each CDR3 protein is one row after TCRdb ran MiXCR on the 5' RACE reads. Of 110,000 to 150,000 distinct CDR3 sequences listed, less than 8.5% were seen once; the top ten hold under 0.8%. The material was CD4+ T cells sorted from PBMCs, obtained 10 days after the yellow fever booster vaccination. The source of these receptors is a man aged 30 to 45 who received the YFV17D yellow fever vaccine. Both conserved end residues are part of each CDR3. Fields, in order: D gene, clone size, J gene, V gene, CDR3 DNA, CDR3 protein. D genes are given only for firm matches. Rows give clone size only sometimes, using once, few, many, or a class for an expanded clone.

d_gene: TRBD1; abundance: many; j_gene: TRBJ1-2; v_gene: TRBV10-2; CDR3nt: TGCGCCAGCAGTGAGGACAACAGGGGGCAAAACTATGGCTACACCTTC; CDR3aa: CASSEDNRGQNYGYTF
d_gene: TRBD2; abundance: many; j_gene: TRBJ2-5; v_gene: TRBV7-2; CDR3nt: TGTGCCAGCAGCTCGGGACTAGCGGGAGGAGGGGAGACCCAGTACTTC; CDR3aa: CASSSGLAGGGETQYF
d_gene: TRBD1; abundance: many; j_gene: TRBJ2-4; v_gene: TRBV15; CDR3nt: TGTGCCACCAGCAGAGGGGACAGAAACATTCAGTACTTC; CDR3aa: CATSRGDRNIQYF
d_gene: TRBD1; abundance: -; j_gene: TRBJ1-2; v_gene: TRBV28; CDR3nt: TGTGCCATTTTGGGTCCAGGGGGCGAGGACTATGGCTACACCTTC; CDR3aa: CAILGPGGEDYGYTF
d_gene: -; abundance: many; j_gene: TRBJ2-3; v_gene: TRBV5-1; CDR3nt: TGCGCCAGCAGCTTGGCCAAAGCGGGAGATACGCAGTATTTT; CDR3aa: CASSLAKAGDTQYF
d_gene: -; abundance: many; j_gene: TRBJ2-3; v_gene: TRBV29-1; CDR3nt: TGCAGCGTTGAAGATCCCAAGGGCTCCCTCACAGATACGCAGTATTTT; CDR3aa: CSVEDPKGSLTDTQYF
d_gene: -; abundance: -; j_gene: TRBJ2-3; v_gene: TRBV20-1; CDR3nt: TGCAGTGCTAGACGGCCACGGAGCTATGATACGCAGTATTTT; CDR3aa: CSARRPRSYDTQYF
d_gene: TRBD2; abundance: -; j_gene: TRBJ2-3; v_gene: TRBV6-1; CDR3nt: TGTGCCAGCAGCCCGAGGGGGGCGGGAGGCGGGGATACGCAGTATTTT; CDR3aa: CASSPRGAGGGDTQYF
d_gene: TRBD1; abundance: -; j_gene: TRBJ2-5; v_gene: TRBV20-1; CDR3nt: TGCAGTGCTAAACTTCTAGGACAGGCCGGAGAGACCCAGTACTTC; CDR3aa: CSAKLLGQAGETQYF
d_gene: TRBD2; abundance: -; j_gene: TRBJ2-2; v_gene: TRBV7-2; CDR3nt: TGTGCCAGCAGCTTAGGGCCTAGCGGGAGTACCGGGGAGCTGTTTTTT; CDR3aa: CASSLGPSGSTGELFF
d_gene: -; abundance: -; j_gene: TRBJ1-2; v_gene: TRBV7-9; CDR3nt: TGTGCCAGCAGCTTAGGACAGACTCGGGGTGGCTACACCTTC; CDR3aa: CASSLGQTRGGYTF
d_gene: -; abundance: many; j_gene: TRBJ2-5; v_gene: TRBV4-2; CDR3nt: TGTGCCAGCAGCCAAGAGGGGGCCCGGCCGCAAGAGACCCAGTACTTC; CDR3aa: CASSQEGARPQETQYF
d_gene: -; abundance: -; j_gene: TRBJ1-2; v_gene: TRBV19; CDR3nt: TGTGCCGGGGCGACGGCCGGTGAATATGGCTACACCTTC; CDR3aa: CAGATAGEYGYTF
d_gene: TRBD1; abundance: many; j_gene: TRBJ2-7; v_gene: TRBV20-1; CDR3nt: TGCAGTGTCGGACAGGGGGCCTACGAGCAGTACTTC; CDR3aa: CSVGQGAYEQYF
d_gene: -; abundance: many; j_gene: TRBJ2-2; v_gene: TRBV20-1; CDR3nt: TGCAGTGCTGTGGAAGGGACTGCGAACACCGGGGAGCTGTTTTTT; CDR3aa: CSAVEGTANTGELFF
d_gene: -; abundance: few; j_gene: TRBJ2-3; v_gene: TRBV5-1; CDR3nt: TGCGCCAGCAGCTTGGGCTCACTCGGGATCACAGATACGCAGTATTTT; CDR3aa: CASSLGSLGITDTQYF
d_gene: TRBD1; abundance: many; j_gene: TRBJ2-1; v_gene: TRBV5-1; CDR3nt: TGCGCCAGTATCCGGGACAGCTCCTACAATGAGCAGTTCTTC; CDR3aa: CASIRDSSYNEQFF
d_gene: TRBD2; abundance: few; j_gene: TRBJ2-1; v_gene: TRBV7-6; CDR3nt: TGTGCCAGCAGCTTTCAGCGGGACCCATACAATGAGCAGTTCTTC; CDR3aa: CASSFQRDPYNEQFF
d_gene: TRBD1; abundance: many; j_gene: TRBJ2-2; v_gene: TRBV6-2/TRBV6-3; CDR3nt: TGTGCCAGCAGCCACAGGGGGACGAACACCGGGGAGCTGTTTTTT; CDR3aa: CASSHRGTNTGELFF
d_gene: -; abundance: many; j_gene: TRBJ1-5; v_gene: TRBV2; CDR3nt: TGTGCCAGCAGGGGGACAAGCGATCAGCCCCAGCATTTT; CDR3aa: CASRGTSDQPQHF
d_gene: -; abundance: many; j_gene: TRBJ1-1; v_gene: TRBV7-2; CDR3nt: TGTGCCAGCGTTGCACGTTCAAACACTGAAGCTTTCTTT; CDR3aa: CASVARSNTEAFF
d_gene: -; abundance: few; j_gene: TRBJ2-7; v_gene: TRBV6-1; CDR3nt: TGTGCCAGCAGTGAGGACGTGAGGTCCTACGAGCAGTACTTC; CDR3aa: CASSEDVRSYEQYF
d_gene: -; abundance: many; j_gene: TRBJ2-5; v_gene: TRBV29-1; CDR3nt: TGCAGCGCCCAGGGTTCCGGTGGAGAGACCCAGTACTTC; CDR3aa: CSAQGSGGETQYF
d_gene: -; abundance: many; j_gene: TRBJ1-5; v_gene: TRBV7-2; CDR3nt: TGTGCCAGCAGCTTAGAAGGGTCGTCCACGGCTCAGCCCCAGCATTTT; CDR3aa: CASSLEGSSTAQPQHF
d_gene: TRBD2; abundance: -; j_gene: TRBJ2-1; v_gene: TRBV6-1; CDR3nt: TGTGCCAGCAGCATATCCCCACCGGGGAGACTAGCGGGAGGCTATGAGCAGTTCTTC; CDR3aa: CASSISPPGRLAGGYEQFF
d_gene: -; abundance: many; j_gene: TRBJ2-4; v_gene: TRBV6-2/TRBV6-3; CDR3nt: TGTGCCAGCAGTTACTCCGGGACGCCTGGCATTCAGTACTTC; CDR3aa: CASSYSGTPGIQYF
d_gene: TRBD1; abundance: many; j_gene: TRBJ2-5; v_gene: TRBV20-1; CDR3nt: TGCAGTGCTAGAGGGGACAGAACTTACCAAGAGACCCAGTACTTC; CDR3aa: CSARGDRTYQETQYF
d_gene: TRBD2; abundance: many; j_gene: TRBJ2-5; v_gene: TRBV7-8; CDR3nt: TGTGCCAGCAGCTTATATGCGGGAGTAGGGCAAGAGACCCAGTACTTC; CDR3aa: CASSLYAGVGQETQYF
d_gene: -; abundance: many; j_gene: TRBJ2-5; v_gene: TRBV20-1; CDR3nt: TGCAGTGCTAGATCCAGGGGCGAGGGAGGACAAGAGACCCAGTACTTC; CDR3aa: CSARSRGEGGQETQYF
d_gene: -; abundance: many; j_gene: TRBJ1-1; v_gene: TRBV20-1; CDR3nt: TGCAGTGCTAGTGCAGACCCGAACACTGAAGCTTTCTTT; CDR3aa: CSASADPNTEAFF
d_gene: -; abundance: many; j_gene: TRBJ2-1; v_gene: TRBV4-2; CDR3nt: TGTGCCAGCAGCCGTCAAGACAATGAGCAGTTCTTC; CDR3aa: CASSRQDNEQFF
d_gene: -; abundance: -; j_gene: TRBJ1-5; v_gene: TRBV7-9; CDR3nt: TGTGCCAGCAGCTTAGAGAACAATCAGCCCCAGCATTTT; CDR3aa: CASSLENNQPQHF
d_gene: -; abundance: -; j_gene: TRBJ2-1; v_gene: TRBV19; CDR3nt: TGTGCCAGTAGTATGTCGGCGGTCTCCTACAATGAGCAGTTCTTC; CDR3aa: CASSMSAVSYNEQFF
d_gene: -; abundance: many; j_gene: TRBJ1-1; v_gene: TRBV29-1; CDR3nt: TGCAGCGTTGAAAGAGGGGAGCGAGCTTTCTTT; CDR3aa: CSVERGERAFF
d_gene: TRBD2; abundance: few; j_gene: TRBJ2-3; v_gene: TRBV4-3; CDR3nt: TGCGCCAGCAGTCCAAGGCTAGCGGGAGTCGTTGGCAGGGATACGCAGTATTTT; CDR3aa: CASSPRLAGVVGRDTQYF
d_gene: -; abundance: many; j_gene: TRBJ1-1; v_gene: TRBV7-2; CDR3nt: TGTGCCAGCAGCTCCCCGGACATGGGTTTATTGAACACTGAAGCTTTCTTT; CDR3aa: CASSSPDMGLLNTEAFF
d_gene: -; abundance: many; j_gene: TRBJ2-2; v_gene: TRBV15; CDR3nt: TGTGCCACCAGCAGAGATCTGGGTACGAACACCGGGGAGCTGTTTTTT; CDR3aa: CATSRDLGTNTGELFF
d_gene: -; abundance: -; j_gene: TRBJ1-5; v_gene: TRBV6-1; CDR3nt: TGTGCCAGCAGCCCCCCCCGGGGCCAGGGCGTAGATCAGCCCCAGCATTTT; CDR3aa: CASSPPRGQGVDQPQHF
d_gene: -; abundance: few; j_gene: TRBJ2-7; v_gene: TRBV20-1; CDR3nt: TGCAGTGCTAGAAGGGGTTCTGGCGAGCAGTACTTC; CDR3aa: CSARRGSGEQYF
d_gene: TRBD2; abundance: many; j_gene: TRBJ2-5; v_gene: TRBV5-1; CDR3nt: TGCGCCAGCAGCGCTGGGACTAGCGGAGAGACCCAGTACTTC; CDR3aa: CASSAGTSGETQYF
d_gene: -; abundance: many; j_gene: TRBJ2-6; v_gene: TRBV21-1; CDR3nt: TGTGCCAGCAGCGGAGAGGACAGGGGGGTTTTTGCTGGGGCCAACGTCCTGACTTTC; CDR3aa: CASSGEDRGVFAGANVLTF
d_gene: -; abundance: many; j_gene: TRBJ2-1; v_gene: TRBV7-2; CDR3nt: TGTGCCAGCAGCTTAAGATCCGACTTCAATGAGCAGTTCTTC; CDR3aa: CASSLRSDFNEQFF
d_gene: -; abundance: -; j_gene: TRBJ2-2; v_gene: TRBV15; CDR3nt: TGTGCCACCAGCAGAGATCGCGGGGCCGCGAACACCGGGGAGCTGTTTTTT; CDR3aa: CATSRDRGAANTGELFF
d_gene: -; abundance: many; j_gene: TRBJ2-3; v_gene: TRBV18; CDR3nt: TGTGCCAGCTCACCAGGTAACACAGATACGCAGTATTTT; CDR3aa: CASSPGNTDTQYF
d_gene: -; abundance: few; j_gene: TRBJ2-5; v_gene: TRBV5-1; CDR3nt: TGCGCCAGCAGCTCCGGAAATGGCGGGAAAGAGACCCAGTACTTC; CDR3aa: CASSSGNGGKETQYF